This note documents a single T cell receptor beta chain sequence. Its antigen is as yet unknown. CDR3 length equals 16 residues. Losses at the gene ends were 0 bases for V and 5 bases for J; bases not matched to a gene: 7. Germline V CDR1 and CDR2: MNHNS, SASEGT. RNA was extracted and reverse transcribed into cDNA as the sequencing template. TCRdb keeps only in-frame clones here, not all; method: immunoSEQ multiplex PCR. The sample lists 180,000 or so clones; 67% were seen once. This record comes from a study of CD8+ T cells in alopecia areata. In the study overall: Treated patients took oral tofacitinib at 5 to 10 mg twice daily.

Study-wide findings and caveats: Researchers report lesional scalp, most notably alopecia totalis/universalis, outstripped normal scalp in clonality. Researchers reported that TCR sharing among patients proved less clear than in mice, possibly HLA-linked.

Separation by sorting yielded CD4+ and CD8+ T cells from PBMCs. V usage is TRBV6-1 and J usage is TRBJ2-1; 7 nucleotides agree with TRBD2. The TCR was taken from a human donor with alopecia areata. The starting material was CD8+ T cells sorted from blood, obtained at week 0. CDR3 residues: CASSEATSGVHNEQFF. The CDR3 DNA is TGTGCCAGCAGTGAAGCAACCAGCGGGGTCCACAATGAGCAGTTCTTC.